This record looks at one TCR beta chain sequence and its context. As yet, its antigen is unknown. This sample stems from a study of T-cell reconstitution after alpha-beta-depleted transplantation in children. General observations from the study: Alpha-beta T cells about two months after transplant reportedly derived from several hundred expanded graft clones. Once a year had passed after transplant, T-cell counts and diversity came mostly from newly produced T cells. Surviving recipient T cells and thymic progenitors produced the high day-60 TCRbeta diversity seen in some patients.

Library preparation (for TCRbeta) was performed with unique molecular identifiers. Via MiXCR, TCRdb re-called the PCR reads, giving one row per CDR3 protein. Of around 700,000 distinct CDR3 sequences in the sample, roughly 13% were seen once. From germline, CDR1 is SGHTA and CDR2 FQGNSA. The germline V and J ends were trimmed by 5 bases and 7 bases, with 15 bases remaining between them. The CDR3 spans 14 residues. The sequence was collected from a girl aged 2 to 9 with congenital amegakaryocytic thrombocytopenia, due to receive a stem cell transplant. This chain links TRBV7-2 with TRBJ1-5; a weak D match, TRBD1 (5 bases). The material sequenced was PBMCs, taken before TCRalphabeta/CD19-depleted stem cell transplant. In nucleotides, the CDR3 is TGTGCCAGCAGCGCCTCAGGGAGGGAACAGCCCCAGCATTTT. This encodes CASSASGREQPQHF.